One and the same sample provided the 3 T cell receptor beta chains below, sequenced in a study of post-analysis software for immune sequencing data. Points from the study as a whole: In patients, five TRBV segments were more frequent than in controls, with TRBV5-6, TRBV5-1 and TRBV20-1 among them.

No cognate antigen is known for these TCRs. Included in the TCR beta cDNA libraries were unique molecular identifiers. TCRdb independently ran MiXCR on the PCR reads; one entry per CDR3 protein. The sample contains hundreds of thousands of distinct CDR3 sequences, 30% to 40% of which appear only once. The sequenced sample was blood. These receptor sequences come from a girl aged 2-10 years with multiple sclerosis.

The chain combines TRBV7-2 with TRBJ2-5; D is perhaps TRBD2 (6 bases). V was cut by 5 bases and J by 5 bases, with 15 bases left in between. CDR1 and CDR2 from the germline V gene are SGHTA and FQGNSA. This CDR3 is 14 amino acids long. In nucleotides, the CDR3 is TGTGCCAGCAGCATCCGACTAGGGACCGAGACCCAGTACTTC. It encodes CASSIRLGTETQYF.

The chain has TRBV7-2 and TRBJ1-2; 7 nucleotides match TRBD1. V lost 7 bases to trimming and J lost 4 bases; unmatched junction nucleotides: 6. This CDR3 has 13 amino acids. Per germline, CDR1 SGHTA and CDR2 FQGNSA. This CDR3 reads CASTIRTGYGYTF. The DNA of the CDR3 is TGTGCCAGCACAATTCGGACAGGCTATGGCTACACCTTC.

This clonotype was observed a handful of times. The rearrangement links TRBV5-1 to TRBJ2-1, with no clear D. Trimming removed 0 bases from V and 4 bases from J, with 11 bases in between. CDR1 and CDR2 from the germline V gene are SGHRS and YFSETQ. This CDR3 region has 15 residues. The CDR3 sequence: CASSLVQLVYNEQFF. The CDR3 bases are TGCGCCAGCAGCTTGGTCCAGCTTGTTTACAATGAGCAGTTCTTC. The full variable domain, completed using reference TRBV5-1 and TRBJ2-1, is KAGVTQTPRYLIKTRGQQVTLSCSPISGHRSVSWYQQTPGQGLQFLFEYFSETQRNKGNFPGRFSGRQFSNSRSEMNVSTLELGDSALYLCASSLVQLVYNEQFFGPGTRLTVL.